A selection of T cell receptor beta chains follows, all from one sample in a study of PD-L1 blockade in urothelial cancer. Sequencing used immunoSEQ multiplex PCR; TCRdb keeps in-frame clones, though not all of them. The table includes 85,000 to 100,000 clones, 85% to 95% detected once. The sample consisted of PBMCs, taken around atezolizumab (anti-PD-L1) treatment. Receptors were obtained from a man aged 55 to 70 with urothelial cancer. The CDR3 runs from the conserved cysteine through the conserved F or W. The D gene is left open where the match is weak.

d_call	v_call	cdr3_length	j_call	cdr3_nt	cdr3_aa
TRBD1	TRBV9	15	TRBJ2-2	TGTGCCAGCAGCCCCGGACAGGGGAGCACCGGGGAGCTGTTTTTT	CASSPGQGSTGELFF
-	TRBV6-6	14	TRBJ1-3	TGTGCCAGCAGTTTCGGGTCCTCTGGAAACACCATATATTTT	CASSFGSSGNTIYF
TRBD2	TRBV5-4	13	TRBJ2-5	TGTGCCAGCAGCTCAGGACTAGAAGAGACCCAGTACTTC	CASSSGLEETQYF
TRBD1	TRBV30	12	TRBJ2-7	TGTGCCTCCGGGACAGGAGGCTACGAGCAGTACTTC	CASGTGGYEQYF
-	TRBV5-1	14	TRBJ2-7	TGCGCCAGCAGCCCCACCCCGAGTACCTACGAGCAGTACTTC	CASSPTPSTYEQYF
TRBD1	TRBV4-1	19	TRBJ2-6	TGCGCCAGCACCTCACCGACAGGGGACAGCGACTCTGGGGCCAACGTCCTGACTTTC	CASTSPTGDSDSGANVLTF
TRBD1	TRBV28	18	TRBJ1-2	TGTGCCAGCAGATATAACGGACAGGGGGGAAGAGCTAACTATGGCTACACCTTC	CASRYNGQGGRANYGYTF
TRBD2	TRBV28	16	TRBJ2-1	TGTGCCAGCAGTTTACTACGGCTAGCGGGGGGGAATGAGCAGTTCTTC	CASSLLRLAGGNEQFF
-	TRBV7-2	14	TRBJ2-2	TGTGCCAGCAGCCCAAGCAGGGACACCGGGGAGCTGTTTTTT	CASSPSRDTGELFF
-	TRBV4-2	15	TRBJ2-6	TGTGCCAGCAGCCCCAGGGATTCCGGGGCCAACGTCCTGACTTTC	CASSPRDSGANVLTF